The clone carrying this T cell receptor (beta chain) occurred a few times. What it recognizes is unknown. The source of the sample is a study of T cell repertoires in cytomegalovirus infection. Looking at the study overall: CMV epitopes that were recently identified and HLA-C-restricted were used alongside well-studied HLA-B-restricted ones. Both CMV infection and a matching HLA type were indicated by public TCR beta signatures. Findings and caveats of the study: The study found HLA-C-restricted CMV-specific TCR beta clonotypes dominating the ex vivo response.

Germline V gene sequence: CDR1 SQVTM, CDR2 ANQGSEA. CDR3 length equals 14 residues. Trimming removed 4 bases at V and 3 bases at J, with 13 bases between. TCRdb ran MiXCR on the reads and lists one entry per CDR3 protein. The table has about 35,000 distinct CDR3 sequences, 52% seen once; the top ten hold 90%. J is TRBJ2-1 and V is TRBV29-1; D perhaps matches TRBD2 (5 bases). Here the sequenced sample was CD8+ T cells from cultured PBMCs, taken from culture after CMV antigen stimulation. The TCR originated in a human donor in good health (CMV status not recorded). Some clones in this sample may be carry-over from other donors' samples. CDR3 bases: TGCAGCGTTGTTGGGAGCGGAATCTACAATGAGCAGTTCTTC. Translating it yields CSVVGSGIYNEQFF.